Here is one TCR beta chain with its context. Original data processing: By means of reference gene primer amplification, nucleated cell counts were estimated. Measured with immunoSEQ multiplex PCR; TCRdb has only the in-frame clones, and not every one. V, J and clone size were drawn from that table, and D and trimming were deduced from the DNA. The sample comprises under 300,000 clones, around 90% of which are singletons, and approximately 0.8% rests with the top ten. The data originate from a study of blood T cell repertoires in COVID-19. The wider study: PBMCs, B-cell-depleted T cells, or T cells provided the cDNA or gDNA that made up the material.

The CDR3 has 15 residues. The V segment lost 6 bases and the J segment 6 bases; nucleotides outside the gene matches: 8. The germline CDR1 and CDR2 sequences are SNHLY and FYNNEI. Those enrolled in Seattle joined during active infection and were followed longitudinally afterward. The specimen sequenced was peripheral blood. J is TRBJ2-2 and V is TRBV2; TRBD1 agrees at 9 bases. This clonotype was obtained from a man aged 25 to 45 with COVID-19, enrolled during active disease. CDR3 nucleotides: TGTGCCAGCAGGGCCGGGACAGGGCGTTCCGGGGAGCTGTTTTTT. Translating gives CASRAGTGRSGELFF. Full variable domain (rest looked up from reference TRBV2 and TRBJ2-2): EPEVTQTPSHQVTQMGQEVILRCVPISNHLYFYWYRQILGQKVEFLVSFYNNEISEKSEIFDDQFSVERPDGSNFTLKIRSTKLEDSAMYFCASRAGTGRSGELFFGEGSRLTVL.